The next 5 T cell receptor beta chains were all read from a single sample in a study of PD-1 blockade in classical Hodgkin lymphoma. Profiling relied on immunoSEQ multiplex PCR, and the TCRdb table lists in-frame clones only, not all of them. The sample includes over 20,000 clones, around 83% of them seen just once. Time point: cycle 4 day 1 (C4D1), after less than 7 weeks of nivolumab. Each and every patient relapsed after autologous stem cell transplantation, and patients got differing brentuximab vedotin exposure. Specimen: peripheral blood mononuclear cells (PBMCs), collected before the fourth cycle of nivolumab. These receptor sequences come from a human donor with classical Hodgkin lymphoma.

The chain couples TRBV7-3 to TRBJ2-2; possible D gene TRBD1, 5 bases. The CDR3 totals 15 residues. Germline V gene data show CDR1 as SGHTA and CDR2 as FQGTGA. Deletions cut 2 bases from V and 4 bases from J, with 11 bases between. CDR3 sequence reads: CASSLLAGPTGELFF. The CDR3 bases are TGTGCCAGCAGCTTATTGGCAGGGCCCACCGGGGAGCTGTTTTTT.

This chain uses TRBV28 with TRBJ2-5; the D gene is possibly TRBD1 (5 bases). Germline CDR1 is MDHEN and CDR2 is SYDVKM. Trimming removed 6 bases from V and 7 bases from J, with 12 bases in between. This CDR3 comprises 12 residues. This chain's CDR3 is CASSQGQRTQYF. The CDR3 DNA sequence: TGTGCCAGCAGCCAGGGCCAGCGGACCCAGTACTTC.

The CDR3, as DNA: TGTGCCAGCAGCTCCGGACAGGGACGGTACGAGCAGTACTTC. It codes for CASSSGQGRYEQYF. The rearrangement uses TRBV7-2 and TRBJ2-7, with 8 bases that match TRBD1. The CDR3 runs 14 residues. CDR1 and CDR2 from the germline V gene are SGHTA and FQGNSA. The V segment lost 4 bases and the J segment 4 bases; nucleotides outside the gene matches: 6.

The V gene is TRBV5-6, the J gene TRBJ2-5; D call uncertain. V was trimmed by 4 bases and J by 5 bases, leaving 18 bases between them. Germline lookup yields CDR1 SGHDT and CDR2 YYEEEE. The CDR3 is 15 amino acids. The CDR3 region has the DNA TGTGCCAGCAGCAACCCCTGGACGCGGACGGAGACCCAGTACTTC. This translates into CASSNPWTRTETQYF. The whole variable domain, remainder taken from reference TRBV5-6 and TRBJ2-5, is DAGVTQSPTHLIKTRGQQVTLRCSPKSGHDTVSWYQQALGQGPQFIFQYYEEEERQRGNFPDRFSGHQFPNYSSELNVNALLLGDSALYLCASSNPWTRTETQYFGPGTRLLVL.

The J gene is TRBJ1-6, the V gene TRBV5-8; D is possibly TRBD1 (6 bases). CDR3 length equals 16 residues. The germline gives CDR1 SGHTS, CDR2 YDEGEE. Trimming left V 4 bases short and J 9 bases short, with 20 bases between. The CDR3 spells CASSPHLQGNSSPLHF. The CDR3 nucleotides read TGTGCCAGCAGCCCCCATTTACAGGGTAACAGTTCACCCCTCCACTTT.